The 17 T cell receptor beta chains presented below share a single source sample, sequenced in a study of T cells in localized non-small cell lung cancer (dated by TCRdb to the early 2020s). The library was produced with the immunoSEQ multiplex PCR assay. In TCRdb, the immuneACCESS table is reduced to in-frame sequences with V and J assigned. These tables do not hold every clone; where another copy was compared, an unresolved V gene accounts for under half, and the others remain unexplained. For this sample the table gives under 55,000 clones, of which around nine tenths were detected only once. The top ten hold 8% to 11% of the sample. The sequencing used PBMCs, collected before any cancer treatment. The receptors originated from a woman aged 35 to 70 with stage II lung adenocarcinoma.

This chain links TRBV14 with TRBJ2-7, with D possibly matching TRBD2 (5 bases). V lost 1 base and J 0 bases, leaving 16 bases between the germline ends. CDR1 and CDR2 from the germline V gene are SGHDN and FVKESK. CDR3 length: 17 residues. CDR3 sequence: CASSQVYGGLSSYEQYF. CDR3 bases: TGTGCCAGCAGCCAAGTCTACGGCGGGCTATCCTCCTACGAGCAGTACTTC.

The CDR3 bases are TGTGCCAGCAGTTTCCAGCGCACTAGGGGTCACGAGCAGTACTTC. Amino acids: CASSFQRTRGHEQYF. The chain joins TRBV28 to TRBJ2-7; D tentatively reads TRBD1 or TRBD2 (5 bases each). CDR3 length: 15 residues. The ends were cut back, 3 bases at V and 5 bases at J, with 17 bases in the middle. Germline CDR1 and CDR2: MDHEN and SYDVKM.

The gene calls are TRBV5-1 and TRBJ2-3; the match to TRBD1 covers 8 bases. Germline V gives CDR1 SGHRS, CDR2 YFSETQ. With 1 base clipped from V and 6 bases from J, the junction kept 13 bases outside the gene matches. The CDR3 sequence is 17 residues long. For the CDR3, the DNA is TGCGCCAGCAGCTTGCAGCGGACAGGGACTCTCGGGGATACGCAGTATTTT. It codes for CASSLQRTGTLGDTQYF.

CDR3 loop: CASSKAPGQGSLGSYNEQFF. In nucleotides, the CDR3 is TGTGCCAGCAGCAAAGCGCCAGGACAGGGGTCCTTGGGGTCCTACAATGAGCAGTTCTTC. The chain couples TRBV21-1 to TRBJ2-1; TRBD1 is the table's D call and was not checked against the DNA. TRBV21-1 is deemed a pseudogene. The CDR3 spans 20 residues.

This sequence joins TRBV6-6 and TRBJ2-1; unclear D gene. Per the germline V gene, CDR1 is MNHNY and CDR2 is SVGAGI (reference sequence). The CDR3 length is 14 residues. V lost 7 bases and J lost 6, with 16 bases in between. CDR3 bases: TGTGCCAGCACTCCCTCGGCACAGATCAATGAGCAGTTCTTC. Its protein is CASTPSAQINEQFF.

This sequence joins TRBV18 and TRBJ2-1, with D tentatively TRBD2 (6 bases). The CDR3 runs 17 residues. Per germline, CDR1 KGHSH and CDR2 LQKENI. Trimming stripped 3 bases from V and 0 bases from J, with 15 bases between. CDR3: CASSPGSAGSSYNEQFF. The CDR3 bases are TGTGCCAGCTCACCGGGCTCGGCGGGGAGCTCCTACAATGAGCAGTTCTTC.

The chain has TRBV7-7 and TRBJ2-2; D ambiguous. Germline assignment: CDR1 SSHAT and CDR2 FNYEAQ (reference sequence). V dropped 7 bases and J dropped 0 bases, with 9 bases sitting between them. The CDR3 consists of 14 residues. The CDR3 DNA follows: TGTGCCAGCACCAAGACGGCGAACACCGGGGAGCTGTTTTTT. Protein sequence: CASTKTANTGELFF.

DNA for the CDR3: TGTGCCAGCAGCCCGGATCTAGACCGAGTTCCCCCTTATGGCTACACCTTC. Protein product: CASSPDLDRVPPYGYTF. The rearrangement uses TRBV5-5 and TRBJ1-2; D unresolved. With 4 bases removed from V and 5 bases from J, the gap between germline ends came to 24 bases. The CDR3 is 17 amino acids. Germline values: CDR1 SGHKS, CDR2 YYEKEE (reference sequence).

The J gene is TRBJ1-5, the V gene TRBV19; TRBD1 matches at 8 bases. Germline V gene lookup returns CDR1 LNHDA and CDR2 SQIVND (reference sequence). The CDR3 covers 17 residues. Germline trimming cut 4 bases from V and 3 bases from J; bases unmatched to any gene: 11. The CDR3 region is CASSKRIGTGFNQPQHF. CDR3 sequence (DNA): TGTGCCAGTAGTAAAAGAATTGGGACAGGCTTCAATCAGCCCCAGCATTTT.

The chain couples TRBV5-8 to TRBJ2-7; D is possibly TRBD1 or TRBD2 (5 bases each). The CDR3 loop spans 15 amino acids. The germline V gene encodes CDR1 SGHTS and CDR2 YDEGEE. V lost 1 base to trimming and J lost 3 bases, with 14 bases between them. The CDR3 DNA reads TGTGCCAGCAGCTTGAGGACCCGGGACGTCTACGAGCAGTACTTC. As protein: CASSLRTRDVYEQYF.

The chain has TRBV18 and TRBJ2-7, with a tentative D call TRBD1 (6 bases). Trimming removed 3 bases at V and 2 bases at J, with 17 bases between. Germline loops: CDR1 KGHSH, CDR2 LQKENI. CDR3 length: 16 residues. In nucleotides, the CDR3 is TGTGCCAGCTCACCGCCGGGTTCCAGGGGCGCCTACGAGCAGTACTTC. The encoded protein is CASSPPGSRGAYEQYF.

This chain links TRBV7-2 with TRBJ1-1; possible D gene TRBD1, 5 bases. V was clipped by 3 bases and J by 1 base, with 9 bases between them. The CDR3 is 14 amino acids. The germline gives CDR1 SGHTA, CDR2 FQGNSA. DNA of the CDR3: TGTGCCAGCAGCTTGGGGCAGGCGAACACTGAAGCTTTCTTT. It is translated as CASSLGQANTEAFF. Full variable domain (remainder filled in from reference TRBV7-2 and TRBJ1-1): GAGVSQSPSNKVTEKGKDVELRCDPISGHTALYWYRQSLGQGLEFLIYFQGNSAPDKSGLPSDRFSAERTGGSVSTLTIQRTQQEDSAVYLCASSLGQANTEAFFGQGTRLTVV.

The chain combines TRBV6-1 with TRBJ2-7; D is perhaps TRBD2 (6 bases). CDR3 size: 14 residues. V lost 7 bases and J lost 4, with 17 bases in between. Germline CDR1 MNHNS, CDR2 SASEGT. CDR3 nucleotide sequence: TGTGCCAGCACTACCGGCGGGACCTTTTACGAGCAGTACTTC. It yields the protein CASTTGGTFYEQYF.

The V call is TRBV28, the J call TRBJ2-2, with 11 positions matching TRBD2. Germline CDR1 is MDHEN and CDR2 is SYDVKM. With 3 bases clipped from V and 6 bases from J, the junction kept 9 bases outside the gene matches. The CDR3 is 17 amino acids. CDR3 region: CASSFGLAGGGPGELFF. CDR3 in DNA: TGTGCCAGCAGTTTTGGTCTAGCGGGAGGAGGGCCCGGGGAGCTGTTTTTT.

The chain combines TRBV6-5 with TRBJ2-5, with D perhaps TRBD2 (5 bases). Germline CDR1 and CDR2: MNHEY and SVGAGI. V lost 5 bases, J lost 0 bases, and 10 bases lay in between. The CDR3 extends over 14 amino acids. The CDR3 region is CASSAEGYQETQYF. In nucleotides, the CDR3 is TGTGCCAGCAGTGCAGAGGGTTACCAAGAGACCCAGTACTTC.

This clone was seen once. This chain joins TRBV7-2 and TRBJ1-3; 9 bases match TRBD1. V was clipped by 3 bases and J by 3 bases; unmatched bases: 3. This CDR3 comprises 15 residues. Germline V lookup: CDR1 SGHTA, CDR2 FQGNSA. The CDR3 region is CASSFDRGFGNTIYF. The CDR3 coding sequence is TGTGCCAGCAGCTTCGACAGGGGGTTTGGAAACACCATATATTTT.

The rearrangement links TRBV7-6 to TRBJ1-3; no clear D gene. Germline CDR1 and CDR2: SGHVS and FNYEAQ. CDR3 length equals 12 residues. The V gene lost 6 bases and the J gene lost 4 bases, with 7 bases spanning the gap. The CDR3 loop reads CASRGAGNTIYF. CDR3 nucleotides: TGTGCCAGCAGGGGAGCGGGAAACACCATATATTTT.